The clone carrying this TCR beta chain occurred many times. Its antigen is not known. Trimming removed 2 bases from V and 7 bases from J, with 22 bases in between. Germline CDR1 SGHTA, CDR2 FQGTGA. The CDR3 loop spans 17 amino acids. TCRdb reanalysed the reads using MiXCR and keeps one entry per CDR3 protein. The repertoire has 500,000 or so distinct CDR3 sequences, approximately 16% of them found once; the top ten carry 20% to 30%. This specimen belongs to a study of T cell repertoires in cytomegalovirus infection. As for the study in general: Indications of both CMV infection and matching HLA type were provided by public TCR beta signatures.

Overall study results and limits: CMV-specific TCR beta clonotypes restricted by HLA-C dominated the ex vivo response. Frequencies of public TCR beta families were cumulated, and this identified carriers of CMV plus the relevant HLA.

The chain recombines TRBV7-3 with TRBJ2-3, with D perhaps TRBD1 or TRBD2 (7 bases each). Sequences were obtained from CD8+ T cells from PBMCs. This sequence was found in a human donor in good health (CMV status not recorded). Some clones in this sample may be carry-over from other donors' samples. CDR3 nucleotide sequence: TGTGCCAGCAGCTTAGGATCGGGGGGACAGAGGAAAAATACGCAGTATTTT. It yields the protein CASSLGSGGQRKNTQYF.